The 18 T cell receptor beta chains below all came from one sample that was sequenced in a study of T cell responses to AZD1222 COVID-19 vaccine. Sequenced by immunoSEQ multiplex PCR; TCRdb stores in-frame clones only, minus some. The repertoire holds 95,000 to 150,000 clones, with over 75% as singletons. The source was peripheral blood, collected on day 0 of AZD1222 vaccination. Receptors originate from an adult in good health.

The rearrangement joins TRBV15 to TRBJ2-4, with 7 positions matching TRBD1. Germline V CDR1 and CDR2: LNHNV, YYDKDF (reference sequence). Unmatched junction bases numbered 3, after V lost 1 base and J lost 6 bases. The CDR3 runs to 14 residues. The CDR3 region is CATSRVGTANIQYF. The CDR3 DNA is TGTGCCACCAGCAGAGTCGGGACAGCAAACATTCAGTACTTC.

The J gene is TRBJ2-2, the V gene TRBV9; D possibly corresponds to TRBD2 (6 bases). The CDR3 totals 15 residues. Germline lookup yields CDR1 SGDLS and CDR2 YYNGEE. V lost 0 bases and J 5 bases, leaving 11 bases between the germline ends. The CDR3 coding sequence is TGTGCCAGCAGCGTAGCTAGCGCTAAAACCGGGGAGCTGTTTTTT. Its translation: CASSVASAKTGELFF.

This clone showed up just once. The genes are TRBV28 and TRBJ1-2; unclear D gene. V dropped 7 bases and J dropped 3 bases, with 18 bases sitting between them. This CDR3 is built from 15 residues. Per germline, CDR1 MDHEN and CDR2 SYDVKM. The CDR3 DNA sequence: TGTGCCAGCACGTTATTCCTTGATGCCTACTATGGCTACACCTTC. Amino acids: CASTLFLDAYYGYTF.

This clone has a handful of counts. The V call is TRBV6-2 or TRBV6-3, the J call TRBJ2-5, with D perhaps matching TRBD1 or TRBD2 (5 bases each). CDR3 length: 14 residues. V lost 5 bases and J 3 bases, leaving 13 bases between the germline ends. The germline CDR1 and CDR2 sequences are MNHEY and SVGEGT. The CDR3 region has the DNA TGTGCCAGCAGTGGATTTGGGGGAAAAGAGACCCAGTACTTC. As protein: CASSGFGGKETQYF.

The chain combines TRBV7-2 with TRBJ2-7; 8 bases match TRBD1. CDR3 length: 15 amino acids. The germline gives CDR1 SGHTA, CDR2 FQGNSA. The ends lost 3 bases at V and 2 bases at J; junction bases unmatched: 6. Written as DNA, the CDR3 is TGTGCCAGCAGCTTTGCCCCGGGACAGGCCTACGAGCAGTACTTC. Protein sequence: CASSFAPGQAYEQYF.

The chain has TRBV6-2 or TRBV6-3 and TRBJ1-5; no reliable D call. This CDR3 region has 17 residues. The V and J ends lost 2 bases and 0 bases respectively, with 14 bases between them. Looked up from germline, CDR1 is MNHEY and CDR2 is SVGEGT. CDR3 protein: CASSYPLSVTSNQPQHF. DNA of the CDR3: TGTGCCAGCAGTTACCCCTTATCGGTAACTAGCAATCAGCCCCAGCATTTT.

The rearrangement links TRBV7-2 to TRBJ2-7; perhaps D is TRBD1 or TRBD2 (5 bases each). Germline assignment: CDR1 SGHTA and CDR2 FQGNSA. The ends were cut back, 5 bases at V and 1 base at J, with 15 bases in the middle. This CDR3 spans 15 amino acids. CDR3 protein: CASSRGDLGSYEQYF. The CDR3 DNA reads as TGTGCCAGCAGCCGTGGGGACCTTGGGTCCTACGAGCAGTACTTC. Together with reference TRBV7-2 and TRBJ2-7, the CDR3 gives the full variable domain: GAGVSQSPSNKVTEKGKDVELRCDPISGHTALYWYRQSLGQGLEFLIYFQGNSAPDKSGLPSDRFSAERTGGSVSTLTIQRTQQEDSAVYLCASSRGDLGSYEQYFGPGTRLTVT.

The CDR3 DNA reads as TGTGCCAGCAGCCAAGGGTCAGCGAATGATCAGCCCCAGCATTTT. Amino acid sequence: CASSQGSANDQPQHF. The chain couples TRBV4-2 to TRBJ1-5; D uncertain. CDR3 length equals 15 residues. The V and J ends lost 1 base and 5 bases respectively, with 12 bases between them. The germline CDR1 and CDR2 sequences are LGHNA and YNFKEQ.

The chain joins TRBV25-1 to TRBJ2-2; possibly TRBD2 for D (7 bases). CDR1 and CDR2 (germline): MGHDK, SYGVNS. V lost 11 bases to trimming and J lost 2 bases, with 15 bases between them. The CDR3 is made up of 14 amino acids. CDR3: CAPIGGDNTGELFF. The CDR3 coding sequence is TGTGCCCCGATAGGGGGGGACAACACCGGGGAGCTGTTTTTT. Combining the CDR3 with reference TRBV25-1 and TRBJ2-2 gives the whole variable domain EADIYQTPRYLVIGTGKKITLECSQTMGHDKMYWYQQDPGMELHLIHYSYGVNSTEKGDLSSESTVSRIRTEHFPLTLESARPSHTSQYLCAPIGGDNTGELFFGEGSRLTVL.

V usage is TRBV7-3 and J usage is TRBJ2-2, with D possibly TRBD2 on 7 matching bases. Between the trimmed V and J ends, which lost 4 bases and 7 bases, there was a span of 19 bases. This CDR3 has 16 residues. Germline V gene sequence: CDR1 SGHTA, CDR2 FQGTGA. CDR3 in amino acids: CASSWVAGATFGELFF. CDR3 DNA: TGTGCCAGCAGCTGGGTGGCGGGGGCGACTTTCGGGGAGCTGTTTTTT.

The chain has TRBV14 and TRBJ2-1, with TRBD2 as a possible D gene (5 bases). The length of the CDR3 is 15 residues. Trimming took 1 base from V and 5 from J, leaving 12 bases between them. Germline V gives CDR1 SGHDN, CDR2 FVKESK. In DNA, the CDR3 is TGTGCCAGCAGCCAAGGGTTAGCGCTTCACAATGAGCAGTTCTTC. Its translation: CASSQGLALHNEQFF.

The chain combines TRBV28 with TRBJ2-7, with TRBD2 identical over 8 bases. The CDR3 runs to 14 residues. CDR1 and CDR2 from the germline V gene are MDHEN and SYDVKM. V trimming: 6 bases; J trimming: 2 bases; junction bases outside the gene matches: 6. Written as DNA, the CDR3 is TGTGCCAGCAGAGTCCGACTAGCGCCCTACGAGCAGTACTTC. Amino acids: CASRVRLAPYEQYF. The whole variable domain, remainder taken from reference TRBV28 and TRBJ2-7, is DVKVTQSSRYLVKRTGEKVFLECVQDMDHENMFWYRQDPGLGLRLIYFSYDVKMKEKGDIPEGYSVSREKKERFSLILESASTNQTSMYLCASRVRLAPYEQYFGPGTRLTVT.

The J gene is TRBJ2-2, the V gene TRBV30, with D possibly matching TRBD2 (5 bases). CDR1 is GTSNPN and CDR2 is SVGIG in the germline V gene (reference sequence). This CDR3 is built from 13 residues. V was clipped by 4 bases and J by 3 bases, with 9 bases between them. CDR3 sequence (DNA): TGTGCCTGGACCCTCGGGGACACCGGGGAGCTGTTTTTT. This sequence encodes CAWTLGDTGELFF.

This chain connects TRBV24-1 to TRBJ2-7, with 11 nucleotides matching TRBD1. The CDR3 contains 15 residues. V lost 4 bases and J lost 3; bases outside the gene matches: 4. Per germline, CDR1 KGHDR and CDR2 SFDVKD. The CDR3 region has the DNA TGTGCCACCAGTGACTCCGGGACAGGGGGCTACGAGCAGTACTTC. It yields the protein CATSDSGTGGYEQYF.

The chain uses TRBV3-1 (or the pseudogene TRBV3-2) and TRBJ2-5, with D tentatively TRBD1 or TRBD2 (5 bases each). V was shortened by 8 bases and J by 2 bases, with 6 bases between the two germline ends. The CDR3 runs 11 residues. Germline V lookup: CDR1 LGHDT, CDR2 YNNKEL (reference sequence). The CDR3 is CASGGQETQYF. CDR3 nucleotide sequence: TGTGCCAGCGGGGGACAAGAGACCCAGTACTTC.

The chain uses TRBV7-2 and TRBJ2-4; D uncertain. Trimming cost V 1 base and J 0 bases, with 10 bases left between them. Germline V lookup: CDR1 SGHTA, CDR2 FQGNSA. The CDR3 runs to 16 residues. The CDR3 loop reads CASSLGSELAKNIQYF. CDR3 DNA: TGTGCCAGCAGCTTAGGAAGTGAACTAGCCAAAAACATTCAGTACTTC.

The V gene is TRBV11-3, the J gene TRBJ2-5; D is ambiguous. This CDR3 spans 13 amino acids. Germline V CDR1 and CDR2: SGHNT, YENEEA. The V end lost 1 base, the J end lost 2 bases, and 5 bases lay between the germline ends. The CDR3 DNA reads TGTGCCAGCAGCTTAGCAACTCAAGAGACCCAGTACTTC. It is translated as CASSLATQETQYF. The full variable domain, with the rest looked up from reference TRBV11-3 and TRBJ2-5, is EAGVVQSPRYKIIEKKQPVAFWCNPISGHNTLYWYLQNLGQGPELLIRYENEEAVDDSQLPKDRFSAERLKGVDSTLKIQPAELGDSAVYLCASSLATQETQYFGPGTRLLVL.

CDR3 in DNA: TGTGCCAGCAACCCTCTAAGTGCCCAGTACTTC. This codes for CASNPLSAQYF. The genes are TRBV7-9 and TRBJ2-5; D unclear. The CDR3 is 11 residues long. V shed 7 bases and J shed 9 bases, with 12 bases lying between them. CDR1 and CDR2 from the germline V gene are SEHNR and FQNEAQ (reference sequence).